In its sample, the clone carrying this T cell receptor beta chain was seen a few times. Its antigen is as yet unknown. With the Oncomine TCR Beta short-read assay, DNA from cultured CD4+ T cells was sequenced. TCRdb called the PCR reads again in MiXCR, with one record for every CDR3 protein. The data show fewer than 30,000 distinct CDR3 sequences, 35% to 55% seen once. The sample's time point: late sampling 161 to 241 days after vaccination in a few convalescent patients. The sample's treatment: approximately nine-day PBMC culture with coronavirus spike peptide pools or control peptides (ViraFEST assay). The medium had half its volume replaced with fresh IL-2 medium on days 3 and 7. This sample stems from a study of vaccination and CD4 T cells after COVID-19. Study overall: Median draw time for post-COVID samples was roughly 100 days post-diagnosis (range 35 to 161). Findings of the study overall: A median of approximately 90% of reactive clones, in convalescent patients, became evident only post-vaccination. Clonotypes reactive to SARS-CoV-2 had a median that went up from 21 to 38, but not significantly.

Trimming stripped 6 bases from V and 6 bases from J, with 12 bases between. CDR1 and CDR2 (germline): MNHEY, SMNVEV (reference sequence). This CDR3 region has 14 residues. The sequencing used CD4+ T cells from blood, cultured in vitro, collected about 7 months after SARS-CoV-2 vaccination. The chain carries TRBV27 and TRBJ1-6, with TRBD1 as a possible D gene (6 bases). The receptor comes from a human donor who had recovered from COVID-19. The CDR3 is CASRNTGINSPLHF. CDR3 DNA: TGTGCCAGCAGGAATACAGGGATTAATTCACCCCTCCACTTT.